The 15 T cell receptor beta chains reported below all come from one sample, sequenced in a study of shared clonotypes between healthy human individuals. Profiled with immunoSEQ multiplex PCR; TCRdb holds only in-frame clones, not every one. The table has roughly 1,500,000 clones, around 98% seen once; the top ten hold roughly 0.4%. Source material: naive CD4+ T cells sorted from blood. Indicated subset: CD45RA+ positively selected. All receptors come from a man younger than 45 in good health.

CDR3 amino acids: CASSLGRQLTGELFF. The DNA of the CDR3 is TGTGCCAGCAGCTTAGGTCGACAGCTCACCGGGGAGCTGTTTTTT. The J gene is TRBJ2-2, the V gene TRBV11-2, with D maybe TRBD1 (5 bases). Germline V gene data show CDR1 as SGHAT and CDR2 as FQNNGV. The ends were cut back, 1 base at V and 4 bases at J, with 10 bases in the middle. This CDR3 spans 15 amino acids.

The chain links TRBV7-2 to TRBJ1-1; TRBD1 agrees at 7 bases. Per the germline V gene, CDR1 is SGHTA and CDR2 is FQGNSA. Unmatched junction bases numbered 8, after V lost 6 bases and J lost 4 bases. This CDR3 has 14 residues. CDR3 coding DNA: TGTGCCAGCAGTTCAGACAGGGTAGTCACTGAAGCTTTCTTT. Protein product: CASSSDRVVTEAFF.

Points on this clone: Other DNA sequences in the sample encode the same CDR3. The CDR3 loop reads CASSPRGGEQYF. The DNA for the CDR3 is TGTGCCAGCTCACCACGGGGAGGAGAGCAGTACTTC. The chain uses TRBV18 and TRBJ2-7; weak D call: TRBD2 (6 bases). The CDR3 is 12 amino acids. The germline V gene encodes CDR1 KGHSH and CDR2 LQKENI. Trimming shortened V by 1 base and J by 7 bases, and 8 bases separated the two germline ends.

The J gene is TRBJ1-2, the V gene TRBV7-9; D might be TRBD1 (6 bases). Germline values: CDR1 SEHNR, CDR2 FQNEAQ (reference sequence). The CDR3 is 14 residues long. The ends were cut back, 0 bases at V and 8 bases at J, with 13 bases in the middle. CDR3 residues: CASSLAGGRPGYTF. DNA for the CDR3: TGTGCCAGCAGCTTAGCGGGGGGCAGGCCGGGCTACACCTTC. The full variable domain, completed using reference TRBV7-9 and TRBJ1-2, is DTGVSQNPRHKITKRGQNVTFRCDPISEHNRLYWYRQTLGQGPEFLTYFQNEAQLEKSRLLSDRFSAERPKGSFSTLEIQRTEQGDSAMYLCASSLAGGRPGYTFGSGTRLTVV.

This chain links TRBV6-1 with TRBJ2-7, with a tentative D call TRBD2 (5 bases). V lost 2 bases, J lost 4 bases, and 12 bases lay in between. The CDR3 totals 14 residues. The germline gives CDR1 MNHNS, CDR2 SASEGT. The CDR3 is CASSERGFVYEQYF. In DNA, the CDR3 is TGTGCCAGCAGTGAACGAGGGTTTGTTTACGAGCAGTACTTC.

The J gene is TRBJ2-1, the V gene TRBV9, with a possible D match to TRBD1 (6 bases). Trimming removed 2 bases from V and 5 bases from J, with 11 bases in between. The CDR3 has 14 residues. The germline V gene has CDR1 SGDLS and CDR2 YYNGEE. The CDR3 bases are TGTGCCAGCAGCGTTTCCGGACAGAACAATGAGCAGTTCTTC. Its translation: CASSVSGQNNEQFF.

The chain has TRBV7-9 and TRBJ2-1; the D gene is possibly TRBD2 (6 bases). The germline CDR1 and CDR2 sequences are SEHNR and FQNEAQ (reference sequence). The CDR3 totals 14 residues. Trimming removed 3 bases at V and 10 bases at J, with 16 bases between. This CDR3 reads CASSLSAGPGEQFF. The CDR3 DNA reads as TGTGCCAGCAGCTTGTCGGCGGGACCGGGGGAGCAGTTCTTC.

This chain links TRBV9 with TRBJ2-1; D possibly corresponds to TRBD2 (6 bases). V was pared by 4 bases and J by 8 bases, with 13 bases between. CDR1 and CDR2 (germline): SGDLS, YYNGEE. The CDR3 spans 13 residues. CDR3 in DNA: TGTGCCAGCAGCAAGACTAGGGGTGATGAGCAGTTCTTC. It codes for CASSKTRGDEQFF.

This chain connects TRBV7-3 to TRBJ1-1, with D uncertain. V shed 1 base and J shed 8 bases, with 11 bases lying between them. Germline assignment: CDR1 SGHTA and CDR2 FQGTGA. The length of the CDR3 is 13 residues. The CDR3 coding sequence is TGTGCCAGCAGCTTAAATCTTGTCTCGGAAGCTTTCTTT. Its translation is CASSLNLVSEAFF.

On this clone: In the same sample, other DNA sequences code for this CDR3. The chain joins TRBV28 to TRBJ2-7; D unclear. Germline CDR1 is MDHEN and CDR2 is SYDVKM. This CDR3 has 11 amino acids. V was shortened by 3 bases and J by 5 bases, with 5 bases between the two germline ends. The CDR3 protein is CASSFLDEQYF. CDR3 sequence (DNA): TGTGCCAGCAGTTTTTTGGACGAGCAGTACTTC.

This clone was seen a single time. J is TRBJ2-3 and V is TRBV7-9; unclear D gene. Germline assignment: CDR1 SEHNR and CDR2 FQNEAQ (reference sequence). This CDR3 is 14 amino acids long. Trimming stripped 7 bases from V and 4 bases from J, with 15 bases between. For the CDR3, the DNA is TGTGCCAGCATGAGGTCGGGTTTCTCAGATACGCAGTATTTT. Translating gives CASMRSGFSDTQYF.

This clone was seen once. The V gene is TRBV4-2, the J gene TRBJ2-7; 9 bases are shared with TRBD2. Trimming at V came to 1 base and at J to 4 bases, leaving 11 bases not matched to a gene. CDR3 length: 17 amino acids. Germline V gene sequence: CDR1 LGHNA, CDR2 YNFKEQ. As DNA, the CDR3 is TGTGCCAGCAGCCAAGGCATAACCGGGACTAGCCCTTACGAGCAGTACTTC. Translating gives CASSQGITGTSPYEQYF.

In regard to this clone: This same CDR3 is encoded by further DNA sequences in the sample. This sequence joins TRBV11-2 and TRBJ2-1, with D unresolved. Deletions cut 2 bases from V and 7 bases from J, with 6 bases between. The germline gives CDR1 SGHAT, CDR2 FQNNGV. The CDR3 consists of 12 residues. In nucleotides, the CDR3 is TGTGCCAGCAGCTTAATGGGAAATGAGCAGTTCTTC. It encodes CASSLMGNEQFF.

About this clone itself: The junction and the germline gene differ at one end; a read error may be behind it. The J gene is TRBJ2-7, the V gene TRBV27, with 9 bases fitting TRBD2. From germline, CDR1 is MNHEY and CDR2 SMNVEV (reference sequence). This CDR3 region has 16 residues. This CDR3 is CASSLIPGASGNEQYF. The CDR3 coding sequence is TGTGCCAGCAGTTTAATCCCCGGGGCTAGCGGGAACGAACAGTACTTC.

CDR3 residues: CSVGGSRGASGANVLTF. The CDR3 DNA reads as TGCAGCGTTGGAGGGTCCAGGGGGGCATCTGGGGCCAACGTCCTGACTTTC. V gene TRBV29-1 combines with J gene TRBJ2-6; perhaps TRBD1 as D (7 bases). V lost 4 bases and J lost 1, with 17 bases in between. The CDR3 has 17 residues. The germline CDR1 and CDR2 sequences are SQVTM and ANQGSEA.